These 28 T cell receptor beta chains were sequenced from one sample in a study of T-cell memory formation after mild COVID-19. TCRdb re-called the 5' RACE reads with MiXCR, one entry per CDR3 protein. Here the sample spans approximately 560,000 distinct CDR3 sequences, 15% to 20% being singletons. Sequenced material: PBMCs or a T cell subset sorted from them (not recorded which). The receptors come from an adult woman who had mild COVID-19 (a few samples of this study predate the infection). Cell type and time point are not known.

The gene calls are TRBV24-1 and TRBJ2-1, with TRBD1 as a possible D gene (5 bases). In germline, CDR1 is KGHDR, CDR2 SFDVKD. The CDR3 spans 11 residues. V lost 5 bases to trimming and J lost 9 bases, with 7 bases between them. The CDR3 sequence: CATSAQGEQFF. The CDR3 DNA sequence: TGTGCCACCAGTGCTCAGGGTGAGCAGTTCTTC.

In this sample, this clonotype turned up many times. CDR3 bases: TGTGCCAGCAGCTCGGACAGCAGTAAAAACATTCAGTACTTC. This sequence encodes CASSSDSSKNIQYF. J is TRBJ2-4 and V is TRBV7-9; tentatively, D is TRBD1 (6 bases). Germline CDR1 and CDR2: SEHNR and FQNEAQ (reference sequence). The V gene lost 4 bases and the J gene lost 4 bases, with 11 bases spanning the gap. CDR3 length: 14 amino acids.

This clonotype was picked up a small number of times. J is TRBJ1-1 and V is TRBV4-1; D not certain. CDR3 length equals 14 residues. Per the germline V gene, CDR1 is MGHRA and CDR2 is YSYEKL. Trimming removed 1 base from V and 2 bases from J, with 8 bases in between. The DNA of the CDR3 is TGCGCCAGCAGCCAAGTCGCGAGAAACACTGAAGCTTTCTTT. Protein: CASSQVARNTEAFF.

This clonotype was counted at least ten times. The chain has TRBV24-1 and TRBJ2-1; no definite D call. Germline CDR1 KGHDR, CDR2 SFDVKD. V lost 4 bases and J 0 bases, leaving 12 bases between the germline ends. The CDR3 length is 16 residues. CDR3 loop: CATSDSGPSSYNEQFF. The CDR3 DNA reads TGTGCCACCAGTGACTCGGGCCCTAGCTCCTACAATGAGCAGTTCTTC.

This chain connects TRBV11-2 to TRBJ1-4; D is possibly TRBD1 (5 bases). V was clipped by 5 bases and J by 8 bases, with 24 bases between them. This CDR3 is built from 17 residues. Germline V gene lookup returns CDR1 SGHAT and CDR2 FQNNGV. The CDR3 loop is CASSANDSRWSYEKLFF. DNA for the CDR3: TGTGCCAGCAGCGCCAATGACAGTAGATGGTCATACGAAAAACTGTTTTTT.

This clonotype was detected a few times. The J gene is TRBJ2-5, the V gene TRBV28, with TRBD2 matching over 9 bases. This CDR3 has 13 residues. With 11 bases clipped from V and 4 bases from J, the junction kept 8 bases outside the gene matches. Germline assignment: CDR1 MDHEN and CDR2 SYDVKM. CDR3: CAGRGGKRETQYF. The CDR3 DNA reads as TGTGCCGGGCGGGGGGGGAAGAGAGAGACCCAGTACTTC.

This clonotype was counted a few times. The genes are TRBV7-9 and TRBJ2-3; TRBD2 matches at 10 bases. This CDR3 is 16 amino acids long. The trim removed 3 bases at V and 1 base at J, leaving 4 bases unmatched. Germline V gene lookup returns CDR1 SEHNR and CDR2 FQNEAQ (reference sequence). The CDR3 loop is CASSLGLAQGTDTQYF. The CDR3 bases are TGTGCCAGCAGCTTGGGACTAGCGCAAGGCACAGATACGCAGTATTTT.

This chain's CDR3 is CASSPLLAGTYNEQFF. CDR3 DNA: TGTGCCAGCAGCCCTTTACTAGCGGGGACCTACAATGAGCAGTTCTTC. V gene TRBV9 combines with J gene TRBJ2-1, with 10 bases aligning to TRBD2. Trimming at V came to 4 bases and at J to 2 bases, leaving 6 bases not matched to a gene. From germline, CDR1 is SGDLS and CDR2 YYNGEE. The CDR3 is 16 amino acids.

In nucleotides, the CDR3 is TGTGCCAGCAGCTTAGACCCCCCACAGGGGGGGTACTATGGCTACACCTTC. Its translation is CASSLDPPQGGYYGYTF. The V gene is TRBV7-6, the J gene TRBJ1-2; 8 bases match TRBD1. V gave up 1 base and J gave up 3 bases; unmatched junction bases: 10. Germline CDR1 reads SGHVS; CDR2 reads FNYEAQ. The CDR3 extends over 17 amino acids. Filled out from reference TRBV7-6 and TRBJ1-2, the complete variable domain reads GAGVSQSPRYKVTKRGQDVALRCDPISGHVSLYWYRQALGQGPEFLTYFNYEAQQDKSGLPNDRFSAERPEGSISTLTIQRTEQRDSAMYRCASSLDPPQGGYYGYTFGSGTRLTVV.

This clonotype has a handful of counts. The CDR3 coding sequence is TGTGCCTGGAGAGGGGACAACAACTATGGCTACACCTTC. Translated, it gives CAWRGDNNYGYTF. The chain recombines TRBV30 with TRBJ1-2, with D possibly matching TRBD1 (6 bases). The CDR3 runs to 13 residues. V was pared by 3 bases and J by 2 bases, with 10 bases between. Per germline, CDR1 GTSNPN and CDR2 SVGIG (reference sequence).

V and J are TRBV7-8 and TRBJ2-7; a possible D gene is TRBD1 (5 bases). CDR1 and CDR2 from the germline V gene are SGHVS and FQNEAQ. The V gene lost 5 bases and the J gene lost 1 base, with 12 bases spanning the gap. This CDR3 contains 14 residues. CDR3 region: CASSPRVGSYEQYF. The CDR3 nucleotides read TGTGCCAGCAGCCCCAGGGTAGGATCCTACGAGCAGTACTTC.

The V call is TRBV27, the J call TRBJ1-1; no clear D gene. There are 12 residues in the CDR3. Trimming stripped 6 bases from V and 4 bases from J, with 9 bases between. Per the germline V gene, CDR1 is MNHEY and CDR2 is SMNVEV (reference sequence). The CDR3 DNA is TGTGCCAGCAGGGCAGGTACCACTGAAGCTTTCTTT. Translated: CASRAGTTEAFF.

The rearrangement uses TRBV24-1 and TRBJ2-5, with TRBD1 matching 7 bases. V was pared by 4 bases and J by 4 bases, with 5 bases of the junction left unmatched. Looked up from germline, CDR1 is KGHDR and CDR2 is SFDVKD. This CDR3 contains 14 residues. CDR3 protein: CATSDHRGRETQYF. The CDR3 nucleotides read TGTGCCACCAGTGACCACAGGGGACGAGAGACCCAGTACTTC.

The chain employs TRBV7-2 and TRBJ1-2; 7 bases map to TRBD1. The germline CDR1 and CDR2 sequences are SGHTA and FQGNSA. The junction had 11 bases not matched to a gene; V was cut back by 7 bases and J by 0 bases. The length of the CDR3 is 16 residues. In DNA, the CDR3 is TGTGCCAGCACCCCCTCCTCACAGGGGACTAACTATGGCTACACCTTC. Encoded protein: CASTPSSQGTNYGYTF.

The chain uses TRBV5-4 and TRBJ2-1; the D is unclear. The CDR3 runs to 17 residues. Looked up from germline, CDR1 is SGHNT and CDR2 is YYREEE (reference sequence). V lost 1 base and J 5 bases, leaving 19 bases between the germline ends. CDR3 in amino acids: CASSLLGFGQADNEQFF. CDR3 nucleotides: TGTGCCAGCAGCTTGCTTGGGTTCGGGCAGGCCGACAATGAGCAGTTCTTC.

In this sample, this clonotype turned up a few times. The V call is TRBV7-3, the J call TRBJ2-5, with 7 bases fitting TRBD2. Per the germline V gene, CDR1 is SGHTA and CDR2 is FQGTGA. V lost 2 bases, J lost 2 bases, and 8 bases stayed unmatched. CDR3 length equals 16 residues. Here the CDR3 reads CASSLSGGGQQETQYF. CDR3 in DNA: TGTGCCAGCAGCTTATCGGGGGGAGGGCAACAAGAGACCCAGTACTTC.

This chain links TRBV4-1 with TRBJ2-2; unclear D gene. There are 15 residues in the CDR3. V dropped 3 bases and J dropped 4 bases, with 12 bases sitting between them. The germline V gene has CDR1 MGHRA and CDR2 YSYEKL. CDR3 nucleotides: TGCGCCAGCAGCCATCTGGGCAGGAGCACCGGGGAGCTGTTTTTT. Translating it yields CASSHLGRSTGELFF.

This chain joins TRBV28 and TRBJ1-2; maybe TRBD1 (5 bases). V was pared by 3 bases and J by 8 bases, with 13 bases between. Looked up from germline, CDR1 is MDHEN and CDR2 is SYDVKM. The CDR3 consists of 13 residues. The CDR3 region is CASSLEERGGYTF. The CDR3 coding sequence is TGTGCCAGCAGTTTGGAGGAAAGGGGCGGCTACACCTTC.

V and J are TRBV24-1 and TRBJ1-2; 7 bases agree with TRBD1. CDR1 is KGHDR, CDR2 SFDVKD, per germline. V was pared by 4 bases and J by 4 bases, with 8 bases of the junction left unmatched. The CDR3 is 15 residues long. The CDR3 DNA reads TGTGCCACCAGTGACCGACGACAGGGTGGCTATGGCTACACCTTC. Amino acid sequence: CATSDRRQGGYGYTF.

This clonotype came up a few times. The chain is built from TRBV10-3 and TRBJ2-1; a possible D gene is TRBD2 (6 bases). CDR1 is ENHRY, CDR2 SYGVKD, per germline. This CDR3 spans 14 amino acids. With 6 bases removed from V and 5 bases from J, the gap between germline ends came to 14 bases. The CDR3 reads CAIRAGLSNNEQFF. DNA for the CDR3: TGTGCCATCAGGGCGGGACTGTCCAACAATGAGCAGTTCTTC.

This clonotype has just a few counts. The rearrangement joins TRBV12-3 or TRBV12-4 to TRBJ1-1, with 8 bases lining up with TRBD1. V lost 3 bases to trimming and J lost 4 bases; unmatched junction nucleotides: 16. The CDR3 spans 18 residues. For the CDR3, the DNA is TGTGCCAGCAGTTTTGTATTGCGCAGGGGGCTGTGGTCCACTGAAGCTTTCTTT. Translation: CASSFVLRRGLWSTEAFF.

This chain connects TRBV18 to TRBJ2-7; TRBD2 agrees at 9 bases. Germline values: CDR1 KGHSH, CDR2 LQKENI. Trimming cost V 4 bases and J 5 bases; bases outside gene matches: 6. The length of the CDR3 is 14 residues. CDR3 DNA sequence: TGTGCCAGCTCACTTAATAGCGGGGGCAACGAGCAGTACTTC. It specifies CASSLNSGGNEQYF.

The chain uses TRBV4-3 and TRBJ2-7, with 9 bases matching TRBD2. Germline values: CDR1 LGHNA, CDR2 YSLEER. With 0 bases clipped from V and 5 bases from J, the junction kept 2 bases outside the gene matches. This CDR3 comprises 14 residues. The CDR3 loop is CASSQELAGNEQYF. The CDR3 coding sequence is TGCGCCAGCAGCCAAGAACTAGCGGGCAACGAGCAGTACTTC.

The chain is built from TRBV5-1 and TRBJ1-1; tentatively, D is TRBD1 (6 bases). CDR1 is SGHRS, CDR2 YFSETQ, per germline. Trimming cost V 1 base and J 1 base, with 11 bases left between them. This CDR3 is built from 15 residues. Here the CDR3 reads CASSLFQGTNTEAFF. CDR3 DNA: TGCGCCAGCAGCTTGTTCCAGGGGACGAACACTGAAGCTTTCTTT.

CDR3 in amino acids: CASSFEGGQGYEQYF. CDR3 coding DNA: TGTGCCAGCAGCTTCGAGGGGGGACAGGGCTACGAGCAGTACTTC. The gene calls are TRBV11-1 and TRBJ2-7; 9 positions agree with TRBD1. CDR1 and CDR2 from the germline V gene are SGHAT and FQDESV (reference sequence). J was trimmed by 3 bases and V by 3 bases; bases with no gene match: 6. The CDR3 is made up of 15 amino acids.

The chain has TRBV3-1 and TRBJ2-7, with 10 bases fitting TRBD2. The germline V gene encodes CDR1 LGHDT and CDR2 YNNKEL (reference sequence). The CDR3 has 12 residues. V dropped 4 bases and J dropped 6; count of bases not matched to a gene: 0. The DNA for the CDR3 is TGTGCCAGCAGCCGGACTAGCGGCGAGCAGTACTTC. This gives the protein CASSRTSGEQYF.

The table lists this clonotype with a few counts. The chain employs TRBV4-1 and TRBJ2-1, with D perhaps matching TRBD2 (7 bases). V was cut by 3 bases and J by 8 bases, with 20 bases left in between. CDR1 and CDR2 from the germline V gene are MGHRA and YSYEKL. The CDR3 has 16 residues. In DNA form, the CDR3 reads TGCGCCAGCAGCCAGGGAAGATGGGGGGGCGGCGATGAGCAGTTCTTC. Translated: CASSQGRWGGGDEQFF.

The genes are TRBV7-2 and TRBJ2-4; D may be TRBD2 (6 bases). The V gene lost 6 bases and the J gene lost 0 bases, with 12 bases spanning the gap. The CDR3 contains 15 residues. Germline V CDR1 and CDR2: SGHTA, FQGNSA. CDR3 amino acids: CASSWGDVAKNIQYF. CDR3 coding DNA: TGTGCCAGCAGTTGGGGGGATGTAGCCAAAAACATTCAGTACTTC.